This T cell receptor beta chain stems from a study of beta chain features in type 1 diabetes. The V segment lost 2 bases and the J segment 3 bases; nucleotides outside the gene matches: 3. The CDR3 is made up of 14 amino acids. CDR1 is MNHNS and CDR2 is SASEGT in the germline V gene. Study-wide points: Here, the possible influence of HLA type (on TCRB rearrangement) remained unresolved. More deletions and fewer insertions at VDJ junctions were found in patients with type 1 diabetes. Significant though moderate, a shortening of TCRB CDR3s appeared in all four CD4+ subsets of Type 1 diabetes patients. Naive, central memory and Treg TCRB repertoires seemed to resemble each other more closely in patients than they did in healthy donors.

This clone was counted only a few times. Its antigen is unidentified. TCRB transcripts that were expressed got sequenced, as all of the isolated RNA had been reverse transcribed. Read counts averaged around 3.6 million for samples of naive, central memory and regulatory T cells. Sequencing used immunoSEQ multiplex PCR; TCRdb keeps in-frame clones, though not all of them. This sample yields over 200,000 clones, of which 9.5% to 13% are seen a single time; 0.017% belongs to the top ten. The chain couples TRBV6-1 to TRBJ1-1; 7 bases line up with TRBD1. This sequence was found in a man aged 30 to 45 with type 1 diabetes. The sequencing sample was made of naive CD4+ T cells from blood. The CDR3 nucleotides read TGTGCCAGCAGTGAAAGGGGGCGAGACACTGAAGCTTTCTTT. Its protein product is CASSERGRDTEAFF.